A single sample is the source of the 30 T cell receptor beta chains below, sequenced in a study of OX40 agonist ivuxolimab in advanced cancers. Some clones are missing from TCRdb's copy, which holds only in-frame ones; the method was immunoSEQ multiplex PCR. Of about 63,000 clones in the sample, roughly 76% are singletons; the top ten hold roughly 1.5%. This specimen consisted of CD4+ or CD8+ T cells sorted from blood, obtained in a trial of the OX40 agonist ivuxolimab. All receptors come from an adult with an advanced solid tumor such as melanoma, head and neck, liver or kidney cancer.

This chain connects TRBV19 to TRBJ1-4, with D perhaps matching TRBD1 (6 bases). Trimming stripped 5 bases from V and 2 bases from J, with 12 bases between. The CDR3 has 15 residues. Germline V CDR1 and CDR2: LNHDA, SQIVND (reference sequence). The CDR3 coding sequence is TGTGCCAGTAGTTCCCATACAGGGACTAATGAAAAACTGTTTTTT. Encoded protein: CASSSHTGTNEKLFF.

There are a few counts of this clone. The chain combines TRBV10-3 with TRBJ1-3, with D uncertain. This CDR3 spans 13 amino acids. Looked up from germline, CDR1 is ENHRY and CDR2 is SYGVKD. Between the trimmed V and J ends, which lost 6 bases and 1 base, there was a span of 7 bases. The DNA for the CDR3 is TGTGCCATCAGCCAGGAATCTGGAAACACCATATATTTT. Its translation is CAISQESGNTIYF.

The chain joins TRBV29-1 to TRBJ1-5; D is undetermined. The CDR3 is 13 residues long. Germline assignment: CDR1 SQVTM and CDR2 ANQGSEA. Trimming cost V 4 bases and J 4 bases, with 11 bases left between them. The CDR3 DNA reads TGCAGCGTTGGTTACAGCTTGAATCAGCCCCAGCATTTT. This codes for CSVGYSLNQPQHF.

This chain connects TRBV19 to TRBJ2-7; possibly TRBD1 for D (6 bases). The ends were cut back, 4 bases at V and 2 bases at J, with 15 bases in the middle. This CDR3 contains 15 residues. The germline CDR1 and CDR2 sequences are LNHDA and SQIVND (reference sequence). For the CDR3, the DNA is TGTGCCAGTAGTACGGTCAGGGGCAGCGCCTACGAGCAGTACTTC. Translated: CASSTVRGSAYEQYF.

The CDR3 reads CSVRPQNTEAFF. The CDR3 DNA reads as TGCAGCGTTCGTCCGCAGAACACTGAAGCTTTCTTT. This chain connects TRBV29-1 to TRBJ1-1; no firm D call. Deletions cut 5 bases from V and 1 base from J, with 8 bases between. The CDR3 length is 12 residues. Per germline, CDR1 SQVTM and CDR2 ANQGSEA.

The rearrangement links TRBV7-3 to TRBJ2-1; TRBD2 matches 9 bases. Germline lookup yields CDR1 SGHTA and CDR2 FQGTGA. The CDR3 extends over 17 amino acids. V gave up 2 bases and J gave up 6 bases; unmatched junction bases: 11. Here the CDR3 reads CASSLSAGLAGSNEQFF. CDR3 nucleotides: TGTGCCAGCAGCTTATCCGCAGGGCTAGCGGGAAGCAATGAGCAGTTCTTC. Full variable domain (rest looked up from reference TRBV7-3 and TRBJ2-1): GAGVSQTPSNKVTEKGKYVELRCDPISGHTALYWYRQSLGQGPEFLIYFQGTGAADDSGLPNDRFFAVRPEGSVSTLKIQRTERGDSAVYLCASSLSAGLAGSNEQFFGPGTRLTVL.

The chain recombines TRBV4-1 with TRBJ2-4; 7 bases map to TRBD2. This CDR3 comprises 16 residues. V dropped 0 bases and J dropped 6; count of bases not matched to a gene: 8. CDR1 MGHRA and CDR2 YSYEKL come from the germline V gene. The CDR3 here is CASSQDHSLAVNIQYF. For the CDR3, the DNA is TGCGCCAGCAGCCAAGATCACAGCCTAGCGGTAAACATTCAGTACTTC.

The chain recombines TRBV7-3 with TRBJ2-2; maybe TRBD1 (6 bases). This CDR3 is 16 amino acids long. Germline assignment: CDR1 SGHTA and CDR2 FQGTGA. V lost 5 bases and J lost 1, with 14 bases in between. DNA of the CDR3: TGTGCCAGCAGCGCCCAGGGGACGATGAACACCGGGGAGCTGTTTTTT. It specifies CASSAQGTMNTGELFF.

Turning to this clone: The junction departs from germline at one end; a sequencing error may be responsible. The rearrangement uses TRBV2 and TRBJ1-2; D is perhaps TRBD1 (6 bases). Looked up from germline, CDR1 is SNHLY and CDR2 is FYNNEI. The CDR3 is 12 residues long. The CDR3 reads CASGTDAGAPAF. For the CDR3, the DNA is TGTGCCAGCGGGACCGATGCAGGGGCTCCTGCCTTC.

This clone was recorded once. The chain is built from TRBV5-1 and TRBJ1-4; D gene uncertain. The CDR3 has 13 residues. Trimming removed 1 base at V and 7 bases at J, with 8 bases between. Germline assignment: CDR1 SGHRS and CDR2 YFSETQ. The CDR3 protein is CASSLIGGEKLFF. CDR3 in DNA: TGCGCCAGCAGCTTGATAGGAGGTGAAAAACTGTTTTTT.

The chain couples TRBV7-2 to TRBJ2-2; 7 bases are a match to TRBD2. The trim removed 5 bases at V and 7 bases at J, leaving 4 bases unmatched. From germline, CDR1 is SGHTA and CDR2 FQGNSA. There are 13 residues in the CDR3. This CDR3 is CASSPGLFGELFF. The CDR3 DNA is TGTGCCAGCAGCCCGGGACTATTCGGGGAGCTGTTTTTT. Full variable domain (remainder filled in from reference TRBV7-2 and TRBJ2-2): GAGVSQSPSNKVTEKGKDVELRCDPISGHTALYWYRQSLGQGLEFLIYFQGNSAPDKSGLPSDRFSAERTGGSVSTLTIQRTQQEDSAVYLCASSPGLFGELFFGEGSRLTVL.

The chain recombines TRBV12-5 with TRBJ2-3; no clear D. Germline-derived CDR1 and CDR2 are LGHNT and FRNRAP. This CDR3 is 12 amino acids long. Trimming cost V 2 bases and J 2 bases, with 2 bases left between them. The CDR3 loop is CASGLFTDTQYF. CDR3 DNA sequence: TGTGCTAGTGGTTTGTTCACAGATACGCAGTATTTT.

This chain links TRBV9 with TRBJ2-3, with TRBD2 matching 10 bases. The V and J ends lost 0 bases and 5 bases, in that order; junction bases with no gene match: 6. The CDR3 has 16 residues. From germline, CDR1 is SGDLS and CDR2 YYNGEE. In DNA, the CDR3 is TGTGCCAGCAGCGTAGAAGCGGGGGGGCCAGGAGATACGCAGTATTTT. Its protein product is CASSVEAGGPGDTQYF.

This clone is a singleton in its sample. The chain joins TRBV5-1 to TRBJ1-1, with D tentatively TRBD1 (6 bases). There are 14 residues in the CDR3. The germline CDR1 and CDR2 sequences are SGHRS and YFSETQ. V was cut by 3 bases and J by 2 bases, with 11 bases left in between. CDR3 bases: TGCGCCAGCAGCTACAGGGTTTCAAACACTGAAGCTTTCTTT. The encoded protein is CASSYRVSNTEAFF.

This chain links TRBV27 with TRBJ1-4; D gene ambiguous. V gave up 1 base and J gave up 5 bases, with 14 bases separating them. The CDR3 totals 16 residues. The germline gives CDR1 MNHEY, CDR2 SMNVEV (reference sequence). The chain's CDR3 is CASSLYGQPRNEKLFF. The CDR3 coding sequence is TGTGCCAGCAGTTTATACGGGCAACCCAGGAATGAAAAACTGTTTTTT.

The V call is TRBV7-2, the J call TRBJ2-7; a weak D match, TRBD2 (6 bases). V was shortened by 2 bases and J by 3 bases, with 14 bases between the two germline ends. Germline CDR1 and CDR2: SGHTA and FQGNSA. The length of the CDR3 is 15 residues. In nucleotides, the CDR3 is TGTGCCAGCAGCTTACCGGGAGTGGGGCTCTACGAGCAGTACTTC. It is translated as CASSLPGVGLYEQYF.

The chain couples TRBV29-1 to TRBJ1-2; D unclear. There are 15 residues in the CDR3. Trimming left V 4 bases short and J 4 bases short, with 19 bases between. Germline V lookup: CDR1 SQVTM, CDR2 ANQGSEA. The DNA for the CDR3 is TGCAGCGTTGGGATCTGGGGAGGGCTGGGCTATGGCTACACCTTC. As protein: CSVGIWGGLGYGYTF.

The gene calls are TRBV11-3 and TRBJ2-2; D not resolved. Germline assignment: CDR1 SGHNT and CDR2 YENEEA. This CDR3 is 13 amino acids long. Trimming shortened V by 4 bases and J by 5 bases, and 8 bases separated the two germline ends. The CDR3 DNA reads as TGTGCCAGCAGCTGGGATGTGACCGGGGAGCTGTTTTTT. Amino acids: CASSWDVTGELFF.

The chain uses TRBV19 and TRBJ1-1, with a weak D call TRBD1 (6 bases). This CDR3 spans 14 amino acids. V was cut by 6 bases and J by 0 bases, with 11 bases left in between. Germline V gene sequence: CDR1 LNHDA, CDR2 SQIVND (reference sequence). The CDR3 spells CASSHQGMNTEAFF. DNA of the CDR3: TGTGCCAGTAGCCACCAGGGGATGAACACTGAAGCTTTCTTT.

This clone was detected once. The V and J genes are TRBV6-5 and TRBJ1-6; the D is unclear. Germline V gene sequence: CDR1 MNHEY, CDR2 SVGAGI. This CDR3 comprises 13 residues. V was pared by 0 bases and J by 10 bases, with 7 bases between. The CDR3: CASSYSSGSPLHF. The CDR3 nucleotides read TGTGCCAGCAGTTACTCCTCGGGATCACCCCTCCACTTT.

For the CDR3, the DNA is TGCGCCAGCAGCGCGACAGGGGCGGGCACTGAAGCTTTCTTT. Protein sequence: CASSATGAGTEAFF. The V and J genes are TRBV5-1 and TRBJ1-1, with 8 bases lining up with TRBD1. This CDR3 is 14 amino acids long. V lost 4 bases and J lost 4; bases outside the gene matches: 6. Looked up from germline, CDR1 is SGHRS and CDR2 is YFSETQ. The whole variable domain, remainder taken from reference TRBV5-1 and TRBJ1-1, is KAGVTQTPRYLIKTRGQQVTLSCSPISGHRSVSWYQQTPGQGLQFLFEYFSETQRNKGNFPGRFSGRQFSNSRSEMNVSTLELGDSALYLCASSATGAGTEAFFGQGTRLTVV.

In DNA form, the CDR3 reads TGTGCCAGTAGCGGGCCCCGCTCCCGCGAGCAGTACTTC. Residues: CASSGPRSREQYF. This chain joins TRBV19 and TRBJ2-7; D gene ambiguous. Deletions cut 6 bases from V and 6 bases from J, with 15 bases between. The germline CDR1 and CDR2 sequences are LNHDA and SQIVND (reference sequence). This CDR3 spans 13 amino acids.

This chain joins TRBV18 and TRBJ2-5; D remains unclear. V lost 1 base and J lost 1, with 4 bases in between. Germline-derived CDR1 and CDR2 are KGHSH and LQKENI. CDR3 length: 13 residues. CDR3 nucleotide sequence: TGTGCCAGCTCACCACAACCCCAAGAGACCCAGTACTTC. Translating it yields CASSPQPQETQYF.

The gene calls are TRBV6-1 and TRBJ1-2, with D possibly matching TRBD1 (6 bases). The V end lost 6 bases, the J end lost 4 bases, and 9 bases lay between the germline ends. The CDR3 length is 12 residues. Germline values: CDR1 MNHNS, CDR2 SASEGT. As DNA, the CDR3 is TGTGCCAGCAGCGAGGGGGTCTATGGCTACACCTTC. As protein: CASSEGVYGYTF.

The rearrangement joins TRBV5-1 to TRBJ2-2, with TRBD1 matching 10 bases. Germline-derived CDR1 and CDR2 are SGHRS and YFSETQ. The CDR3 runs 18 residues. The J segment lost 5 bases and the V segment lost 2 bases, leaving 12 bases of the junction unmatched. CDR3: CASSFGYQGQGKTGELFF. CDR3 in DNA: TGCGCCAGCAGCTTCGGTTACCAGGGACAGGGGAAGACCGGGGAGCTGTTTTTT.

V and J are TRBV15 and TRBJ1-2; D ambiguous. Germline V gives CDR1 LNHNV, CDR2 YYDKDF (reference sequence). With 4 bases removed from V and 4 bases from J, the gap between germline ends came to 16 bases. The CDR3 contains 15 residues. CDR3 in amino acids: CATSMYFQASYGYTF. In DNA form, the CDR3 reads TGTGCCACCAGCATGTATTTCCAAGCCAGCTATGGCTACACCTTC.

The genes are TRBV12-2 and TRBJ1-6; the D segment call TRBD1 is taken from the table without a DNA check. TRBV12-2 is a listed pseudogene. The length of the CDR3 is 16 residues. This CDR3 is CASRLVTGFNNSPLHF. CDR3 coding DNA: TGTGCAAGTCGCTTAGTTACAGGGTTCAATAATTCACCCCTCCACTTT.

The V gene is TRBV28, the J gene TRBJ2-7, with 9 bases that match TRBD1. V shed 5 bases and J 2 bases; nucleotides not matched to a gene: 10. CDR3 length: 16 amino acids. Germline V lookup: CDR1 MDHEN, CDR2 SYDVKM. The CDR3 DNA follows: TGTGCCAGCAGTCCCTCCGGGACAGGGAGGACCTACGAGCAGTACTTC. This sequence encodes CASSPSGTGRTYEQYF.

The chain uses TRBV25-1 and TRBJ2-1; the match to TRBD2 covers 7 bases. Looked up from germline, CDR1 is MGHDK and CDR2 is SYGVNS. CDR3 size: 15 residues. The trim removed 2 bases at V and 2 bases at J, leaving 3 bases unmatched. In DNA, the CDR3 is TGTGCCAGCAGTGAACCCAGCGGGACCTACAATGAGCAGTTCTTC. Translated, it gives CASSEPSGTYNEQFF.

The chain recombines TRBV11-3 with TRBJ2-1; the match to TRBD2 covers 16 bases. This CDR3 spans 14 amino acids. V lost 4 bases and J lost 12; bases outside the gene matches: 3. Germline-derived CDR1 and CDR2 are SGHNT and YENEEA. In nucleotides, the CDR3 is TGTGCCAGCAGCTCCGGGACTAGCGGGAGGGGGCAGTTCTTC. Translation gives CASSSGTSGRGQFF.